This T cell receptor beta chain is drawn from a study of shared clonotypes between healthy human individuals. About the study: Three CD4 naive, three CD4 memory, two CD8 naive and one CD8 memory plate were used per donor.

Here immunoSEQ multiplex PCR was the method, and the copy in TCRdb shows in-frame clones only, minus some. The sample yields around 600,000 clones, approximately 95% seen once. In regard to this clone: Antigen specificity is unknown.

The study's findings and limits: Several donors shared approximately 5% of their naive CD4 clonotypes. Though the depth was large, rarefaction showed that sorted-subset sequencing was incomplete.

CD45RO-negative CD8 cells positively selected for CCR7 made up the naive population, which excluded terminally differentiated effector memory CD45RA+ cells. The V end was cut by 7 bases, the J end by 4 bases, with 14 bases between. Germline CDR1 SNHLY, CDR2 FYNNEI. This CDR3 spans 14 amino acids. This rearrangement joins TRBV2 to TRBJ1-3, with D perhaps TRBD1 (6 bases). Material for sequencing was naive CD8+ T cells sorted from blood. This clonotype originated in a woman under 40 in good health. The CDR3 loop is CASTRGGVGNTIYF. The CDR3 DNA sequence: TGTGCCAGCACCCGGGGGGGCGTCGGAAACACCATATATTTT.